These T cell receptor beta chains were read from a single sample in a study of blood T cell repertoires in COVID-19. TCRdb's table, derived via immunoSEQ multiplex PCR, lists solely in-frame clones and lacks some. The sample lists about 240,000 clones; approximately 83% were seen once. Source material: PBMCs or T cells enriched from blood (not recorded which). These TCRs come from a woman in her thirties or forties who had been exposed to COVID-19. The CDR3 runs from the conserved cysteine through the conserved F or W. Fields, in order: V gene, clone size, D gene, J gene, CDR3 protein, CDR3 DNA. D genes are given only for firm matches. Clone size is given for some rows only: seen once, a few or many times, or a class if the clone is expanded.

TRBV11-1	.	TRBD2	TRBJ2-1	CASSLWEASGGAEQFF	TGTGCCAGCAGCTTATGGGAGGCTAGCGGGGGTGCTGAGCAGTTCTTC
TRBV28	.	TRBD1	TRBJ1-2	CASSLPGQGSYGYTF	TGTGCCAGCAGCCTCCCGGGACAGGGCAGTTATGGCTACACCTTC
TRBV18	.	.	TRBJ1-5	CASSQEARVNQPQHF	TGTGCCAGCTCACAGGAGGCGCGGGTCAATCAGCCCCAGCATTTT
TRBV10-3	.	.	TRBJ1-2	CAISNRTVSYGYTF	TGTGCCATCAGCAATCGGACAGTTAGCTATGGCTACACCTTC
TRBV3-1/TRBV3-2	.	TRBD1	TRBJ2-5	CASSPIRGTGGETQYF	TGTGCCAGCAGCCCAATACGCGGGACAGGGGGGGAGACCCAGTACTTC
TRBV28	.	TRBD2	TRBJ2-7	CASSLPGSGGLYEQYF	TGTGCCAGCAGTTTACCCGGCAGCGGGGGGTTATACGAGCAGTACTTC
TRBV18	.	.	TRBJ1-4	CASSPRGTNEKLFF	TGTGCCAGCTCACCACGGGGCACTAATGAAAAACTGTTTTTT
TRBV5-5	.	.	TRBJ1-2	CASSLAGRTNYGYTF	TGTGCCAGCAGCTTGGCAGGCCGAACTAACTATGGCTACACCTTC
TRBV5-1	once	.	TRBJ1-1	CASRSTGNTEAFF	TGCGCCAGCAGATCAACAGGGAACACTGAAGCTTTCTTT
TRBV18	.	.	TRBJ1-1	CASSVTMNTEAFF	TGTGCCAGTTCGGTAACTATGAACACTGAAGCTTTCTTT
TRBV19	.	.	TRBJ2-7	CASRDTGRASYEQYF	TGTGCCAGCAGAGATACAGGGAGGGCCTCCTACGAGCAGTACTTC
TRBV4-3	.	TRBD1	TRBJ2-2	CASSLDRANTGELFF	TGCGCCAGCAGCCTGGACAGGGCCAACACCGGGGAGCTGTTTTTT
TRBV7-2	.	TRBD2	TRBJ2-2	CASSWGGPSGELFF	TGTGCCAGCAGCTGGGGGGGTCCGTCCGGGGAGCTGTTTTTT
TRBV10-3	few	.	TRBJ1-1	CAISEPTGFGEAFF	TGTGCCATCAGTGAGCCTACAGGGTTCGGTGAAGCTTTCTTT
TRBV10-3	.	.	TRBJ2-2	CAINLGDTGELFF	TGTGCCATCAATCTCGGGGACACCGGGGAGCTGTTTTTT
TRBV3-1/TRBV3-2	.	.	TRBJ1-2	CASSPCYGYTF	TGTGCCAGCAGCCCTTGCTATGGCTACACCTTC
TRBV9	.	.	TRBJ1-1	CASSPNPEGGMDTEAFF	TGTGCCAGCAGCCCCAACCCCGAGGGGGGGATGGACACTGAAGCTTTCTTT
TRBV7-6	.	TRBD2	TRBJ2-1	CASSLLAGGDAYNEQFF	TGTGCCAGCAGCCTCCTAGCGGGGGGGGACGCCTACAATGAGCAGTTCTTC
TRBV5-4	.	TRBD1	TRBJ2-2	CASSQGQGALSGELFF	TGTGCCAGCAGCCAGGGACAGGGGGCTCTTTCCGGGGAGCTGTTTTTT
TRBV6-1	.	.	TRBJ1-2	CASSELTGQGYTF	TGTGCCAGCAGTGAGTTGACAGGACAAGGCTACACCTTC
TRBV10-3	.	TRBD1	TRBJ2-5	CAISESGQPVETQYF	TGTGCCATCAGTGAGTCGGGACAGCCGGTGGAGACCCAGTACTTC
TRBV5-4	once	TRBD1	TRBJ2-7	CASSLTTGGPYEQYF	TGTGCCAGCAGCTTGACGACAGGGGGTCCCTACGAGCAGTACTTC
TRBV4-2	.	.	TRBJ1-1	CASSDSRSYEAFF	TGTGCCAGCAGCGACTCCAGATCCTATGAAGCTTTCTTT
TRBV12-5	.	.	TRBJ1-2	CASGLVGGIYGYTF	TGTGCTAGTGGTTTGGTGGGGGGGATCTATGGCTACACCTTC
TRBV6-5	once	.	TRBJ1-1	CASIRGNTEAFF	TGTGCCAGCATTCGGGGAAACACTGAAGCTTTCTTT
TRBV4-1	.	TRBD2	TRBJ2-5	CASSQDSSGGQETQYF	TGCGCCAGCAGCCAAGACAGCAGCGGGGGGCAAGAGACCCAGTACTTC
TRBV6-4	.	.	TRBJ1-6	CASSPQDSTNSPLHF	TGTGCCAGCAGTCCCCAGGACTCCACTAATTCACCCCTCCACTTT
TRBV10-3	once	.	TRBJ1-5	CASWTGNQPQHF	TGTGCCAGCTGGACAGGCAATCAGCCCCAGCATTTT
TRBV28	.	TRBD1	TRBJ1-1	CASSLIRQGVNTEAFF	TGTGCCAGCAGCCTCATTCGACAGGGCGTGAACACTGAAGCTTTCTTT
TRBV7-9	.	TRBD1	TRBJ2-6	CASSLENRGVLTF	TGTGCCAGCAGCTTAGAGAACAGGGGCGTCCTGACTTTC
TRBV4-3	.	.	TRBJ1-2	CASSQGVTYGYTF	TGCGCCAGCAGCCAAGGAGTAACTTATGGCTACACCTTC
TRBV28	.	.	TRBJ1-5	CASSLLPQGGNQPQHF	TGTGCCAGCAGTTTACTTCCCCAGGGTGGTAATCAGCCCCAGCATTTT
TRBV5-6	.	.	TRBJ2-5	CASSLGPLYQETQYF	TGTGCCAGCAGCTTGGGGCCGCTGTACCAAGAGACCCAGTACTTC
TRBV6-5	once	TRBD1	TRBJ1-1	CASSPDRDTEAFF	TGTGCCAGCAGCCCAGACAGGGATACTGAAGCTTTCTTT
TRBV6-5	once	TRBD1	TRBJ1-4	CASKEPTGFNEKLFF	TGTGCCAGCAAAGAACCGACAGGGTTTAACGAAAAACTGTTTTTT
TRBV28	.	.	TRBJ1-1	CASSVITGNTEAFF	TGTGCCAGCAGCGTCATTACAGGGAACACTGAAGCTTTCTTT
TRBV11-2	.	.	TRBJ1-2	CASSLGPSGGYTF	TGTGCCAGCAGCTTAGGACCATCGGGGGGCTACACCTTC
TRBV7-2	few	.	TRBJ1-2	CASSSSTAGGYGYTF	TGTGCCAGCAGCTCATCGACGGCGGGGGGATATGGCTACACCTTC
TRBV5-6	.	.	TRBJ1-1	CASSLGRGRANTEAFF	TGTGCCAGCAGCTTGGGGAGGGGCAGGGCAAACACTGAAGCTTTCTTT
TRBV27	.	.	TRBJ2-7	CASNPLGAGMSYEQYF	TGTGCCAGCAACCCCCTAGGGGCAGGGATGTCCTACGAGCAGTACTTC
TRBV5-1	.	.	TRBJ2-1	CASSLGSEYNEQFF	TGCGCCAGCAGCTTGGGGTCGGAGTACAATGAGCAGTTCTTC
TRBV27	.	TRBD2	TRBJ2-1	CASSPRRNSGGLNEQFF	TGTGCCAGCAGTCCTCGTCGGAACTCGGGGGGTCTCAATGAGCAGTTCTTC
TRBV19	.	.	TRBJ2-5	CASSMTAGQETQYF	TGTGCCAGTAGTATGACGGCAGGGCAAGAGACCCAGTACTTC
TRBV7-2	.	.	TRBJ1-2	CASSLGPGVNYGYTF	TGTGCCAGCAGCTTAGGCCCAGGGGTTAACTATGGCTACACCTTC
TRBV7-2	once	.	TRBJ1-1	CASSFRYRSNTEAFF	TGTGCCAGCAGCTTCCGGTACAGATCGAACACTGAAGCTTTCTTT
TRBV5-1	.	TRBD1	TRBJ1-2	CASSADRGGYTF	TGCGCCAGCAGCGCCGACAGGGGTGGCTACACCTTC
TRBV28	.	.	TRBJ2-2	CASRKQGWDTGELFF	TGTGCCAGCAGGAAACAGGGATGGGACACCGGGGAGCTGTTTTTT
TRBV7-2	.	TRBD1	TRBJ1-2	CASSPGTGFEGYTF	TGTGCCAGCAGCCCCGGGACAGGGTTTGAAGGCTACACCTTC
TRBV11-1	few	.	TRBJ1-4	CASSLRGEKLFF	TGTGCCAGCAGCCTTCGGGGGGAAAAACTGTTTTTT
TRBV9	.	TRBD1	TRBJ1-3	CASSGTGTGKNTIYF	TGTGCCAGCAGCGGAACCGGGACAGGGAAAAACACCATATATTTT
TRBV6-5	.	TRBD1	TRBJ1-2	CASSSTTGDYGYTF	TGTGCCAGCAGCTCTACGACAGGGGACTATGGCTACACCTTC
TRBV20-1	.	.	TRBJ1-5	CSASGPAGGKGRDQPQHF	TGCAGTGCTAGTGGTCCAGCGGGAGGGAAGGGTAGAGATCAGCCCCAGCATTTT
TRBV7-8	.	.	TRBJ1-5	CASSLLGPGFSNQPQHF	TGTGCCAGCAGCTTACTCGGTCCCGGGTTTAGCAATCAGCCCCAGCATTTT
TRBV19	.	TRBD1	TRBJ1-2	CASRQGATSYGGYTF	TGTGCCAGCCGACAGGGGGCAACCTCCTATGGTGGCTACACCTTC
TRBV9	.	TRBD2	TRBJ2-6	CASSVGAGGPGANVLTF	TGTGCCAGCAGCGTAGGAGCGGGGGGGCCCGGGGCCAACGTCCTGACTTTC
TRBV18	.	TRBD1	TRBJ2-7	CASSPFLGTGGYEQYF	TGTGCCAGCTCACCTTTCTTAGGGACAGGGGGCTACGAGCAGTACTTC
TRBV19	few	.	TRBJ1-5	CASSYSHSNQPQHF	TGTGCCAGTAGTTATAGCCATAGCAATCAGCCCCAGCATTTT
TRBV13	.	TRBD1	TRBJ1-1	CASSTPGQGLYTEAFF	TGTGCCAGCAGCACTCCGGGACAGGGGTTATACACTGAAGCTTTCTTT